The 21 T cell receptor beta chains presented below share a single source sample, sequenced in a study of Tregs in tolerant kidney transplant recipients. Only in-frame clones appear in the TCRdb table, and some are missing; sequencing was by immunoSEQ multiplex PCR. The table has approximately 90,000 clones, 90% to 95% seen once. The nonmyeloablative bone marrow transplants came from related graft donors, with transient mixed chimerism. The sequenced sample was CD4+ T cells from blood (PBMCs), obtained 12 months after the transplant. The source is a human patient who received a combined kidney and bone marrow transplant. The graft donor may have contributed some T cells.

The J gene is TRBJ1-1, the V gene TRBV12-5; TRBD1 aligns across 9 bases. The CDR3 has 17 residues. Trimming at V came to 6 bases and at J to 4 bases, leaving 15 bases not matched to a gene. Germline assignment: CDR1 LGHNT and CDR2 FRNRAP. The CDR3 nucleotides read TGTGCTAGTGGCACCTTAACCGGGACAGGGTTCGGCACTGAAGCTTTCTTT. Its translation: CASGTLTGTGFGTEAFF. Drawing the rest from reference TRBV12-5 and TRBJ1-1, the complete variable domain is DARVTQTPRHKVTEMGQEVTMRCQPILGHNTVFWYRQTMMQGLELLAYFRNRAPLDDSGMPKDRFSAEMPDATLATLKIQPSEPRDSAVYFCASGTLTGTGFGTEAFFGQGTRLTVV.

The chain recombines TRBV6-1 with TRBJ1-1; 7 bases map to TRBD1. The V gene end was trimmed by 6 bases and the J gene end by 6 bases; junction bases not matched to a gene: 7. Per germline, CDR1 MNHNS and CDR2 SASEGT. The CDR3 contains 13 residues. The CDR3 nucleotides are TGTGCCAGCAGACCCAGGGGGGTGGCTGAAGCTTTCTTT. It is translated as CASRPRGVAEAFF.

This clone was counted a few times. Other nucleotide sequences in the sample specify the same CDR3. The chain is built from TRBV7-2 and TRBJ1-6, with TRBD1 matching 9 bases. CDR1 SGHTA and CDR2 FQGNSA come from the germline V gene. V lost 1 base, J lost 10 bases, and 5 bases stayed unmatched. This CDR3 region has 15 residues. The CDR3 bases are TGTGCCAGCAGCTTAGAGGGACAGGGATTCTCACCCCTCCACTTT. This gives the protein CASSLEGQGFSPLHF.

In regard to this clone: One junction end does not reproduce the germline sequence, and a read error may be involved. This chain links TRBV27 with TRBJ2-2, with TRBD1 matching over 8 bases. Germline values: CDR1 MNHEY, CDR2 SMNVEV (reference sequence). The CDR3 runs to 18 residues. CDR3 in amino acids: CASSLSQGAPSFTGELFF. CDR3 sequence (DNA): TGTGCCAGCAGTTTATCTCAGGGGGCGCCTAGCTTCACCGGGGAGCTATTTTTT.

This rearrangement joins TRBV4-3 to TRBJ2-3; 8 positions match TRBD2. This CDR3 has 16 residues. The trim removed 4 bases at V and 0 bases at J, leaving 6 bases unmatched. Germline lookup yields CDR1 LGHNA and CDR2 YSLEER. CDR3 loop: CASSPLRGGSTDTQYF. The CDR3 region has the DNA TGCGCCAGCAGCCCTCTCCGGGGGGGAAGCACAGATACGCAGTATTTT.

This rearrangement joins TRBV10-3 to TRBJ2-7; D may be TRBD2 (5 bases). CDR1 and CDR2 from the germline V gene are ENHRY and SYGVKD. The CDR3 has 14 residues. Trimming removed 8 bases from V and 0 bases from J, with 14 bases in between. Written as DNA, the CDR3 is TGTGCCATCCGCGGGTGGCAGGACTCCTACGAGCAGTACTTC. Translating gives CAIRGWQDSYEQYF.

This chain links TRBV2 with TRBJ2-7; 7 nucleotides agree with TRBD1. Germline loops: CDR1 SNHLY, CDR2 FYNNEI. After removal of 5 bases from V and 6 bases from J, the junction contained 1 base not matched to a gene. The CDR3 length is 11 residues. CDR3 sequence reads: CASSRDSEQYF. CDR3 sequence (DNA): TGTGCCAGCAGTCGGGACAGCGAGCAGTACTTC. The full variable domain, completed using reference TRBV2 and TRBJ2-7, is EPEVTQTPSHQVTQMGQEVILRCVPISNHLYFYWYRQILGQKVEFLVSFYNNEISEKSEIFDDQFSVERPDGSNFTLKIRSTKLEDSAMYFCASSRDSEQYFGPGTRLTVT.

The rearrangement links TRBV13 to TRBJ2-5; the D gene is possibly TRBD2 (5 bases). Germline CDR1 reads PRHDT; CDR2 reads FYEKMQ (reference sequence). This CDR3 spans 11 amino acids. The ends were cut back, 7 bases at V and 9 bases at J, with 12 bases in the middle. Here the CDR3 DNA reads TGTGCCAGCAACGCAGGAGGTCCCCAGTACTTC. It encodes CASNAGGPQYF.

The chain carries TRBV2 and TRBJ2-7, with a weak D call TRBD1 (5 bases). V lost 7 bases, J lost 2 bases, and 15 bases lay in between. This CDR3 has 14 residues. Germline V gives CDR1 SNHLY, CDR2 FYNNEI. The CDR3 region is CASKGYQQPYEQYF. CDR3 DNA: TGTGCCAGCAAGGGGTACCAGCAACCCTACGAGCAGTACTTC.

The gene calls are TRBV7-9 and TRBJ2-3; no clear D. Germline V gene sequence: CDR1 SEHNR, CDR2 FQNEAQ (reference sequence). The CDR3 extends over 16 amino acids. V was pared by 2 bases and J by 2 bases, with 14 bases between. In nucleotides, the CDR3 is TGTGCCAGCAGCTTACTGGAGAAAAAGTACACAGATACGCAGTATTTT. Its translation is CASSLLEKKYTDTQYF.

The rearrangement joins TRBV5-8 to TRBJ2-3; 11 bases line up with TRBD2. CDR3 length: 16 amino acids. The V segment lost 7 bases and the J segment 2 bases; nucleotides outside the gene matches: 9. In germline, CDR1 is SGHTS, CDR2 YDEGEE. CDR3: CASPGRLAGNTDTQYF. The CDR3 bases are TGTGCCAGCCCCGGTCGACTAGCGGGAAACACAGATACGCAGTATTTT.

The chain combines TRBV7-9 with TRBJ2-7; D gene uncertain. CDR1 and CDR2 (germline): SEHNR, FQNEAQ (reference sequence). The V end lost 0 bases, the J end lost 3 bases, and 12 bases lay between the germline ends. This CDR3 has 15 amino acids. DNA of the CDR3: TGTGCCAGCAGCTTAGCTGTAGACACACTCTACGAGCAGTACTTC. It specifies CASSLAVDTLYEQYF. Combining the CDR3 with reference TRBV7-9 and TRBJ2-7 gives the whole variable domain DTGVSQNPRHKITKRGQNVTFRCDPISEHNRLYWYRQTLGQGPEFLTYFQNEAQLEKSRLLSDRFSAERPKGSFSTLEIQRTEQGDSAMYLCASSLAVDTLYEQYFGPGTRLTVT.

In nucleotides, the CDR3 is TGTGCCAGCAGCCCGAGACAGGGGTCCTACAATGAGCAGTTCTTC. Its protein is CASSPRQGSYNEQFF. The chain links TRBV11-3 to TRBJ2-1, with TRBD1 matching 8 bases. V dropped 5 bases and J dropped 1; count of bases not matched to a gene: 4. The germline gives CDR1 SGHNT, CDR2 YENEEA. The CDR3 contains 15 residues.

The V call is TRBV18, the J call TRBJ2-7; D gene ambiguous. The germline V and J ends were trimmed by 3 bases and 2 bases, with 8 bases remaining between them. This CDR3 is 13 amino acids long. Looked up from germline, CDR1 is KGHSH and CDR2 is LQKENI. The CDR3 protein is CASSPVGPYEQYF. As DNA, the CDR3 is TGTGCCAGCTCACCCGTCGGTCCCTACGAGCAGTACTTC. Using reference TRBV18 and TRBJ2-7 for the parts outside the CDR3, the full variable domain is NAGVMQNPRHLVRRRGQEARLRCSPMKGHSHVYWYRQLPEEGLKFMVYLQKENIIDESGMPKERFSAEFPKEGPSILRIQQVVRGDSAAYFCASSPVGPYEQYFGPGTRLTVT.

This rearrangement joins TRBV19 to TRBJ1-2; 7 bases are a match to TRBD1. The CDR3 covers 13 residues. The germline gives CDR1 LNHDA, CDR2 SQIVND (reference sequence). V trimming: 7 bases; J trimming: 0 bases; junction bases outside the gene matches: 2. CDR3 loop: CASKGTANYGYTF. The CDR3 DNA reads TGTGCCAGTAAAGGGACAGCTAACTATGGCTACACCTTC.

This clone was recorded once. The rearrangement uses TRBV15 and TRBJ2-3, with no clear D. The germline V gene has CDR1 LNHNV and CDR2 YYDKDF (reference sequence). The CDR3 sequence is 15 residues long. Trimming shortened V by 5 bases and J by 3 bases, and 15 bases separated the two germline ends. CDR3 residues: CATSVSTRSTDTQYF. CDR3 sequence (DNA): TGTGCCACCAGCGTCTCGACACGATCTACAGATACGCAGTATTTT. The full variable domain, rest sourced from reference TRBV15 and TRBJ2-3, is DAMVIQNPRYQVTQFGKPVTLSCSQTLNHNVMYWYQQKSSQAPKLLFHYYDKDFNNEADTPDNFQSRRPNTSFCFLDIRSPGLGDTAMYLCATSVSTRSTDTQYFGPGTRLTVL.

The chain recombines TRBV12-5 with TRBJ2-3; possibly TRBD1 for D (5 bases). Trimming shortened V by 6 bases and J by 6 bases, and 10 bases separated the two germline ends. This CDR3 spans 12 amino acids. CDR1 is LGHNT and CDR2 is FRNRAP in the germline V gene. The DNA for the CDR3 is TGTGCTAGTGGGTACCAGGGTGATACGCAGTATTTT. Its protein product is CASGYQGDTQYF.

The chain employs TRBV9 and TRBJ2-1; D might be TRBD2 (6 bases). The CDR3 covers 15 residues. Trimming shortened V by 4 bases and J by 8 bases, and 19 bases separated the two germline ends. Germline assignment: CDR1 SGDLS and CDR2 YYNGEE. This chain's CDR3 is CASSPGGGPWDEQFF. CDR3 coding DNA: TGTGCCAGCAGCCCCGGGGGTGGCCCTTGGGATGAGCAGTTCTTC.

The CDR3 sequence is CASSQTRVGNEKLFF. In DNA form, the CDR3 reads TGTGCCAGCAGCCAGACTCGGGTCGGGAATGAAAAACTGTTTTTT. The chain employs TRBV7-8 and TRBJ1-4, with D unresolved. The V gene's germline CDR1 is SGHVS and CDR2 FQNEAQ. The CDR3 totals 15 residues. Trimming stripped 5 bases from V and 5 bases from J, with 15 bases between. The whole variable domain, filled in from reference TRBV7-8 and TRBJ1-4, reads GAGVSQSPRYKVAKRGQDVALRCDPISGHVSLFWYQQALGQGPEFLTYFQNEAQLDKSGLPSDRFFAERPEGSVSTLKIQRTQQEDSAVYLCASSQTRVGNEKLFFGSGTQLSVL.

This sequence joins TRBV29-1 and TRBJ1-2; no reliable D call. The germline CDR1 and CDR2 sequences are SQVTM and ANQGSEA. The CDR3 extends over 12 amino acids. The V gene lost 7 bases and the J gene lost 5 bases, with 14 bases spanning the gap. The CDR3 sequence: CSARTEVYGYTF. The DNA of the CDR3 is TGCAGCGCCAGGACGGAGGTTTATGGCTACACCTTC.

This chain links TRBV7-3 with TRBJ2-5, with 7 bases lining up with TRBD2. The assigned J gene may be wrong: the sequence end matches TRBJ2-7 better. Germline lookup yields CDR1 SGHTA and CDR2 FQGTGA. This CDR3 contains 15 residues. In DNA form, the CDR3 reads TGTGCCAGCAGCTTATCGGCGGGAGACGCCTACGAGCAGTACTTC. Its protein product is CASSLSAGDAYEQYF.